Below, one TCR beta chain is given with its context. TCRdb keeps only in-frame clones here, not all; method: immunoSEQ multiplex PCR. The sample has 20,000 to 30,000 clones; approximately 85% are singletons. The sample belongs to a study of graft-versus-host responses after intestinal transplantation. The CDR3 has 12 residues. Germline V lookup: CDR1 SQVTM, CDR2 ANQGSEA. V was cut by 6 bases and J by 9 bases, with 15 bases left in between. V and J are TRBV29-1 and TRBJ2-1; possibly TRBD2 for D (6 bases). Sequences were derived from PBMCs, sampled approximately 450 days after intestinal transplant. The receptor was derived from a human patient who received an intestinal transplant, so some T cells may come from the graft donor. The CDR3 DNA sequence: TGCAGCGTACTAGCAAGCGTTAGTGAGCAGTTCTTC. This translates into CSVLASVSEQFF.